Shown below are 7 T cell receptor beta chains from a single sample sequenced in a study of blood T cell repertoires in COVID-19. TCRdb's copy holds only in-frame clones and misses some; the assay was immunoSEQ multiplex PCR. This table has over 150,000 clones, approximately 88% appearing once. Sequencing was carried out using peripheral blood. The receptors were sampled from a woman in her fifties or sixties with acute or convalescent COVID-19.

As DNA, the CDR3 is TGTGCCAGCAGCCCCGGGACTAGCGGGGGGGCTAGCACAGATACGCAGTATTTT. Translating gives CASSPGTSGGASTDTQYF. The chain joins TRBV7-2 to TRBJ2-3; 16 positions match TRBD2. The germline V gene encodes CDR1 SGHTA and CDR2 FQGNSA. J gave up 0 bases and V 5 bases, and 5 bases lay outside the gene matches. The CDR3 totals 18 residues. Full variable domain (rest looked up from reference TRBV7-2 and TRBJ2-3): GAGVSQSPSNKVTEKGKDVELRCDPISGHTALYWYRQSLGQGLEFLIYFQGNSAPDKSGLPSDRFSAERTGGSVSTLTIQRTQQEDSAVYLCASSPGTSGGASTDTQYFGPGTRLTVL.

The genes are TRBV5-1 and TRBJ2-1; 10 nucleotides line up with TRBD2. The CDR3 totals 16 residues. CDR1 SGHRS and CDR2 YFSETQ come from the germline V gene. V shed 5 bases, J shed 1 base, and the junction held 6 bases outside the gene matches. The CDR3 loop is CASRRTSGSSYNEQFF. The CDR3 DNA reads TGCGCCAGCAGAAGGACTAGCGGCTCATCCTACAATGAGCAGTTCTTC.

The chain has TRBV9 and TRBJ1-2; the match to TRBD1 covers 8 bases. This CDR3 is 12 amino acids long. V lost 4 bases to trimming and J lost 7 bases; unmatched junction nucleotides: 3. CDR1 is SGDLS, CDR2 YYNGEE, per germline. The CDR3 reads CASSLDRGGYTF. For the CDR3, the DNA is TGTGCCAGCAGCTTAGACAGGGGTGGCTACACCTTC.

This chain links TRBV6-1 with TRBJ2-3, with D tentatively TRBD1 (6 bases). V gave up 3 bases and J gave up 3 bases, with 13 bases separating them. Germline V gene lookup returns CDR1 MNHNS and CDR2 SASEGT. This CDR3 has 15 residues. For the CDR3, the DNA is TGTGCCAGCAGTGAGGGGTCTACAGGGACAGATACGCAGTATTTT. The encoded protein is CASSEGSTGTDTQYF.

This chain connects TRBV27 to TRBJ2-7; 9 bases are a match to TRBD2. V trimming: 5 bases; J trimming: 1 base; junction bases outside the gene matches: 0. The CDR3 contains 13 residues. Germline V gene data show CDR1 as MNHEY and CDR2 as SMNVEV (reference sequence). CDR3 residues: CASSSGGSYEQYF. The CDR3, as DNA: TGTGCCAGCAGTAGCGGGGGGTCCTACGAGCAGTACTTC.

The V and J genes are TRBV7-2 and TRBJ1-1; D ambiguous. Trimming left V 1 base short and J 0 bases short, with 9 bases between. Germline CDR1 SGHTA, CDR2 FQGNSA. The CDR3 is 15 residues long. The CDR3 coding sequence is TGTGCCAGCAGCTTAGTTGTGGGCCTGAACACTGAAGCTTTCTTT. Translation gives CASSLVVGLNTEAFF.

The V gene is TRBV7-2, the J gene TRBJ2-1; the D gene is possibly TRBD1 (6 bases). This CDR3 is 15 amino acids long. V was shortened by 1 base and J by 5 bases, with 12 bases between the two germline ends. CDR1 and CDR2 from the germline V gene are SGHTA and FQGNSA. CDR3 DNA sequence: TGTGCCAGCAGCTTAGTCCAGGGGTATAACAATGAGCAGTTCTTC. Translation: CASSLVQGYNNEQFF.